The clone carrying this TCR beta chain was detected only a few times. This record comes from a study of T cells after yellow fever vaccination. Trimming removed 5 bases at V and 5 bases at J, with 10 bases between. This CDR3 has 13 residues. Germline V CDR1 and CDR2: SEHNR, FQNEAQ (reference sequence). TCRdb analysed the 5' RACE reads with MiXCR anew, one entry per CDR3 protein. The sample gives roughly 190,000 distinct CDR3 sequences, about 10% of which show up once; 36% is in the top ten. The chain combines TRBV7-9 with TRBJ1-5; D is ambiguous. Here the sequenced sample was CD8+ T cells sorted from PBMCs, taken 15 days after the yellow fever booster vaccination. The clonotype comes from a young man who received the YFV17D yellow fever vaccine. CDR3 amino acids: CASSPGLHQPQHF. CDR3 DNA sequence: TGTGCCAGCAGCCCTGGACTTCATCAGCCCCAGCATTTT.